What follows describes a single TCR beta chain. This specimen belongs to a study of OX40 agonist ivuxolimab in advanced cancers. Using immunoSEQ multiplex PCR, the repertoire was profiled, and TCRdb retains in-frame clones only, with some absent. Here the sample spans 45,000 to 65,000 clones, more than 80% being singletons. V was shortened by 5 bases and J by 1 base, with 10 bases between the two germline ends. Germline V gene lookup returns CDR1 SGHRS and CDR2 YFSETQ. The CDR3 covers 13 residues. The TCR originated in an adult with an advanced solid tumor such as melanoma, head and neck, liver or kidney cancer. The source material was CD4+ or CD8+ T cells sorted from blood, sampled in a trial of the OX40 agonist ivuxolimab. The V gene is TRBV5-1, the J gene TRBJ2-7, with D tentatively TRBD2 (7 bases). CDR3 sequence reads: CASSEGGSYEQYF. For the CDR3, the DNA is TGCGCCAGCAGTGAGGGGGGGTCCTACGAGCAGTACTTC. Supplemented by reference TRBV5-1 and TRBJ2-7, the full variable domain reads KAGVTQTPRYLIKTRGQQVTLSCSPISGHRSVSWYQQTPGQGLQFLFEYFSETQRNKGNFPGRFSGRQFSNSRSEMNVSTLELGDSALYLCASSEGGSYEQYFGPGTRLTVT.